This T cell receptor (beta chain) was sequenced in a study of cytomegalovirus exposure and HLA in healthy donors. The study ran its PCR with 60 Vbeta and 13 Jbeta primers. Assay: immunoSEQ multiplex PCR; the TCRdb copy retains only in-frame clones and omits some. The repertoire holds fewer than 150,000 clones, with roughly four fifths as singletons. The origin of this receptor is a woman between 50 and 59 years old in good health and CMV-seropositive. Sequencing was performed on PBMCs.

The CDR3 DNA reads as TGTGCCATCAGTGATAGGACAGGGGGAAACACCATATATTTT. This gives the protein CAISDRTGGNTIYF. The chain recombines TRBV10-3 with TRBJ1-3, with 8 bases matching TRBD1. The CDR3 extends over 14 amino acids. The germline gives CDR1 ENHRY, CDR2 SYGVKD. After removal of 3 bases from V and 4 bases from J, the junction contained 2 bases not matched to a gene.